This T cell receptor beta chain came from a study of T cell responses to AZD1222 COVID-19 vaccine. Clones were sequenced by immunoSEQ multiplex PCR, and TCRdb holds only the in-frame ones, with some missing. The sample contains about 140,000 clones, under 95% of which appear only once. The CDR3 is 14 amino acids. The V and J ends lost 0 bases and 10 bases respectively, with 11 bases between them. Germline V CDR1 and CDR2: SGDLS, YYNGEE. To note about this clone: Its specificity is not known.

Broader study findings: Donors in the cohort were predominantly white British and more often female, and clonal diversity was possibly underestimated.

This specimen was peripheral blood, taken on day 0 of AZD1222 vaccination. The TCR was taken from an adult in good health. The V and J genes are TRBV9 and TRBJ1-6; D not resolved. The CDR3 protein is CASSVGLGYSPLHF. CDR3 bases: TGTGCCAGCAGCGTAGGTCTGGGGTACTCACCCCTCCACTTT.